The TCR beta chain described here comes from a study of shared clonotypes between healthy human individuals. Trimming stripped 5 bases from V and 3 bases from J, with 8 bases between. The germline CDR1 and CDR2 sequences are MDHEN and SYDVKM. This CDR3 is built from 13 residues. Repertoires were generated with immunoSEQ multiplex PCR, while TCRdb's copy carries only in-frame clones and drops some. This sample has a few million clones; roughly 92% occur once, and the top ten carry around 0.15%. Study conclusions and caveats: Tissue TCR repertoires likely differ from these blood-only repertoires. Represented diversity (both genetic and exposure-history) was limited by the small number of donors. Memory subsets had estimated richness that was generally smaller than that of naive subsets.

On this clone itself: The antigen remains unidentified.

The healthy adult donors were HIV-negative and reported no recent acute infections or vaccinations. The genes are TRBV28 and TRBJ1-5, with unresolved D. This clonotype was sampled from a young man in good health. Sequencing used naive CD4+ T cells sorted from blood. The subset here: CD45RA+ positively selected. The CDR3 bases are TGTGCCAGCAGTGCTAGGACCAATCAGCCCCAGCATTTT. Translation: CASSARTNQPQHF.